Listed here is a single TCR beta chain. Source study methods: Amplifying reference gene primers gave estimates of nucleated cell counts. Here immunoSEQ multiplex PCR was the method, and the copy in TCRdb shows in-frame clones only, minus some. V, J and clone size reflect that table, while D and trimming were determined from the DNA. This repertoire shows around 320,000 clones, 85% to 95% found once; its top ten account for 3.9%. These data belong to a study of blood T cell repertoires in COVID-19. Study information: The origin of the acute and convalescent COVID-19 samples was the United States, Italy and Spain.

Germline V gene lookup returns CDR1 KGHSH and CDR2 LQKENI. This CDR3 is 14 amino acids long. V dropped 1 base and J dropped 4 bases, with 9 bases sitting between them. The study recruited exposed participants who had met a COVID-19 case within 2 weeks before entry. The TCR comes from a young woman who had been exposed to COVID-19. The chain is built from TRBV18 and TRBJ2-3; possibly TRBD2 for D (5 bases). The source material was PBMCs or T cells enriched from blood (not recorded which). CDR3 residues: CASSPRGLADTQYF. CDR3 sequence (DNA): TGTGCCAGCTCACCACGCGGGCTCGCAGATACGCAGTATTTT.